This T cell receptor (beta chain) was sequenced for a study of CD8+CD57+ T cells in acquired aplastic anemia. The wider study: Sorted CD4+ and CD8+ cells gave a mean 3.2 ug DNA, range about 0.2 to 27.4 ug. Study findings and constraints: Patients and controls turned out to have 25 to 35 CD8+ CDR3 sequences in common.

Genomic DNA provided the template from which TCR beta VDJ and CDR3 profiles were obtained. TCRdb reanalysed the reads using MiXCR and keeps one entry per CDR3 protein. The profile shows some 150,000 distinct CDR3 sequences, about 48% of them singletons. Patients picked for sequencing had shown CD8+CD57+ cell expansion detected by flow cytometry. This clonotype was seen at least ten times. No antigen is known for it. CDR3 length: 15 residues. The germline V gene has CDR1 SNHLY and CDR2 FYNNEI. V shed 1 base and J shed 4 bases, with 10 bases lying between them. Material: sorted CD4+, CD8+, or CD8+CD57+ T cells (not recorded which) from PBMCs. This clonotype originated in a human donor with aplastic anemia. The chain combines TRBV2 with TRBJ1-4; the D is unclear. In DNA form, the CDR3 reads TGTGCCAGCAGTGAAGGAGGCGGATTTAATGAAAAACTGTTTTTT. Amino acid sequence: CASSEGGGFNEKLFF.